This TCR beta chain was identified during a study of blood T cell repertoires in COVID-19. The overall study: The origin of the acute and convalescent COVID-19 samples was the United States, Italy and Spain. The analysed material was cDNA or gDNA that came from T cells, B-cell-depleted T cells, or PBMCs.

Study processing details: Estimated nucleated cell counts came from reference gene primer amplification. Using immunoSEQ multiplex PCR, the repertoire was profiled, and TCRdb retains in-frame clones only, with some absent. The DNA was the basis for D and trimming; V, J and clone size are from that table. There are about 200,000 clones in the sample; approximately 80% occur only once, and approximately 13% lies in the top ten. The TCR sequence derives from a human donor in a cohort sampled during active COVID-19. Sequenced sample: peripheral blood.

The CDR3 DNA reads TGCGCCAGCAGCTTATGGGACAACCAAGAGACCCAGTACTTC. Amino acids: CASSLWDNQETQYF. The rearrangement links TRBV5-1 to TRBJ2-5; D may be TRBD1 (6 bases). Trimming removed 2 bases at V and 0 bases at J, with 8 bases between. Looked up from germline, CDR1 is SGHRS and CDR2 is YFSETQ. The CDR3 is 14 residues long.